This TCR beta chain was recovered during a study of T cell repertoires in aging, cancer and after chemotherapy (dated by TCRdb to between 2018 and 2020). About the study as a whole: Donors spanned six age groups from 30 or younger to 70 or older, with at least three individuals per group. In the solid tumor group, paired pre- and post-chemotherapy samples were obtained from brain tumor (glioblastoma) patients receiving temozolomide-based therapy. The complete dataset included around 8.8 million TCR reads. The study profiled peripheral blood TCR beta repertoires from healthy donors and cancer patients to examine immunoaging and T cell reconstitution after chemotherapy. The cohort comprised around 220 cancer patients, approximately 90 with hematological and around 120 with solid cancers, plus 95 healthy donors as a reference group.

The study at large found these results: According to the authors, the repertoire data do not allow conclusions to be drawn about immunological memory after chemotherapy. In healthy donors, the decline in TCR diversity with age was mainly explained by loss of richness, whereas in cancer patients loss of evenness was also found to contribute. In both cancer cohorts, the median generation probability rose over the chemotherapy interval, which suggests that the repertoire was reconstituted through rebound thymic output. Significantly lower blood TCR diversity and higher clonality were observed in untreated patients with hematological or solid cancers than in age-matched healthy donors.

About this clonotype itself: The target of this receptor is not known. There are no base qualities to consult, and no much larger clone falls within one base.

Multiplex touch-down PCR with a mixed TRB-A/B primer pool was used to amplify rearranged TRB sequences covering the V, D and J segments. Illumina adapters and sample indices were attached to the amplicons in two consecutive PCR reactions using Phusion HS II polymerase. Amplicons were gel-purified with the NucleoSpin Gel and PCR Clean-up kit, then checked with Qubit and an Agilent 2100 Bioanalyzer. The libraries were sequenced on an Illumina MiSeq with 600-cycle, single-indexed, paired-end runs. The authors' analysis ran thus. MiXCR versions 2.12 and 3.0.5 were used to process the TRB sequences. A clone was defined as each unique CDR3 nucleotide sequence, and only productive sequences supported by at least two reads were kept. The repertoire metrics were Shannon diversity, evenness, clonality (calculated as one minus evenness), and diversity profiles parameterized by alpha from 0 to 5. The IGoR algorithm was used to calculate generation probabilities of clones in the paired pre- and post-chemotherapy samples. TCRdb applied fastp at Q25 and MiXCR to the public reads, then kept only in-frame beta chains. Every entry covers one CDR3 protein and lists the most common genes and DNA from its rows. In this record, the V and J calls reflect TCRdb's handling and not the investigators' own analysis. The sample table lists over 3,000 distinct CDR3 sequences, less than 35% of them with a count of one. The ten largest clones represent less than 5% of the sample.

TCR beta rearrangements were amplified from genomic DNA isolated from peripheral blood, not from sorted cells or RNA. The source material was blood. The sequence came from a human donor with a solid tumor.

This receptor has the CDR3 CSVVGIADTQYF. The DNA sequence is TGCAGCGTTGTGGGGATTGCAGATACGCAGTATTTT. The rearranged segments are TRBV29-1 and TRBJ2-3; no D gene can be assigned with confidence. Looking up the germline V gene yields CDR1 SQVTM and CDR2 ANQGSEA. The CDR3 covers 12 residues, taking in both the cysteine and the phenylalanine. The DNA shown is the 36-base CDR3, in frame from base 1. V is clipped by 4 bases and J by 4 bases, and the sequence between their germline boundaries is 9 bases long.